A selection of T cell receptor beta chains follows, all from one sample in a study of T cell responses to AZD1222 COVID-19 vaccine. Here immunoSEQ multiplex PCR was the method, and the copy in TCRdb shows in-frame clones only, minus some. The data contain about 130,000 clones, approximately 94% of them seen just once; the ten biggest clones take up 3.1%. The sequenced sample was peripheral blood, obtained on day 0 of AZD1222 vaccination. The origin of the receptors is an adult in good health. Both conserved end residues are part of each CDR3. D genes are given only for firm matches. Size tells how often a clone was seen (once, few, many) or the class of an expanded clone, and some rows leave it out.

>TRBV5-3|-|TRBJ1-3|-
TGTGCCAGAAGCTTGGTGTCACAGCTGAGAGGAAACACCATATATTTT
CARSLVSQLRGNTIYF
>TRBV10-3|-|TRBJ2-1|TRBD2
TGTGCCATCAGTAGAGACCGGACTAGCGGATACAATGAGCAGTTCTTC
CAISRDRTSGYNEQFF
>TRBV14|-|TRBJ2-1|-
TGTGCCAGCAGCCAAGAAACGGGTATTCAGCGTGAGCAGTTCTTC
CASSQETGIQREQFF
>TRBV23-1|-|TRBJ1-1|TRBD1
TGCGCCAGCAGTGTCTATCAAGGGTTGTTCAGGAGACAGGGGGCTTTTGTTGTGAACACTGAAGCTTTCTTT
CASSVYQGLFRRQGAFVVNTEAFF
>TRBV19|-|TRBJ1-1|-
TGTGCCAGTAGTATACAGGGGCCGGGCACTGAAGCTTTCTTT
CASSIQGPGTEAFF
>TRBV19|-|TRBJ2-1|TRBD2
TGTGCGTCATCCCGAGGGACTAGCGGGCGTTGGGCGTCCTACAATGAGCAGTTCTTC
CASSRGTSGRWASYNEQFF
>TRBV19|-|TRBJ1-5|-
TGTGCCAGTAGTATTGGGAACCAGCCCCAGCATTTT
CASSIGNQPQHF
>TRBV12-2|-|TRBJ1-1|-
TGTGCAAGTCGCTTAGGAGGTCAACACGGTCCCAGCGACACTGAAGCTTTCTTT
CASRLGGQHGPSDTEAFF
>TRBV2|-|TRBJ1-2|TRBD1
TGTGCCAGCAGAGGGGACAGGGACGGTGGCTACACCTTC
CASRGDRDGGYTF
>TRBV15|-|TRBJ1-5|-
TGTGCCACCAGCAGAGATAACAGAAATCAGCCCCAGCATTTT
CATSRDNRNQPQHF
>TRBV9|few|TRBJ1-6|-
TGTGCCAGCAGCGCGGCCGGGTCTCATTCACCCCTCCACTTT
CASSAAGSHSPLHF
>TRBV6-5|once|TRBJ2-7|-
TGTGCCAGCTCCAGGGAAGGACCCTACGAGCAGTACTTC
CASSREGPYEQYF
>TRBV7-2|-|TRBJ2-1|TRBD2
TGTGCCAGCAGCCGTGCCGGGACTAGCGGAAACAATGAGCAGTTCTTC
CASSRAGTSGNNEQFF
>TRBV27|-|TRBJ2-7|-
TGTGCCAGCAGGGCTTACGGGGGGCCCTCCTACGAGCAGTACTTC
CASRAYGGPSYEQYF
>TRBV5-1|-|TRBJ2-5|-
TGCGCCAGCAGCTCAACTAGTGACGCCACCGAGACCCAGTACTTC
CASSSTSDATETQYF
>TRBV7-3|-|TRBJ2-3|TRBD1
TGTGCCAGCAGCCCTACAGGGGGAAGAACAGATACGCAGTATTTT
CASSPTGGRTDTQYF
>TRBV7-8|-|TRBJ1-3|-
TGTGCCAGCAGCTTAGCGGGTTCAGGAAACACCATATATTTT
CASSLAGSGNTIYF
>TRBV20-1|-|TRBJ1-2|-
TGCAGTGCTAGTTGGCAGGGGCGTTATGGCTACACCTTC
CSASWQGRYGYTF
>TRBV6-2/TRBV6-3|-|TRBJ1-3|TRBD1
TGTGCCAGCAGCCCGGGACAGGATCCTCTCTCGGGGACCATATATTTT
CASSPGQDPLSGTIYF
>TRBV11-3|-|TRBJ2-7|-
TGTGCCAGCAGCTCCGGACCTAGCTCCTACGAGCAGTACTTC
CASSSGPSSYEQYF
>TRBV5-5|-|TRBJ1-4|-
TGTGCCAGCAGCTTTTTTTTGGACACCAATGAAAAACTGTTTTTT
CASSFFLDTNEKLFF
>TRBV9|-|TRBJ2-3|-
TGTGCCAGCAGCGTAGTAGGGATTCCCACAGATACGCAGTATTTT
CASSVVGIPTDTQYF
>TRBV12-3/TRBV12-4|-|TRBJ1-1|-
TGTGCCAGCGCCGGAGAGGGGCACACTGAAGCTTTCTTT
CASAGEGHTEAFF
>TRBV19|-|TRBJ2-6|-
TGTGCCAGTAAGCAGGGCGCCCAATCTGGGGCCAACGTCCTGACTTTC
CASKQGAQSGANVLTF
>TRBV5-1|-|TRBJ2-1|TRBD2
TGCGCCAGCAGCATCGGACTAGCGGGATTATACAATGAGCAGTTCTTC
CASSIGLAGLYNEQFF
>TRBV30|-|TRBJ1-2|-
TGTGCCTGGAGTTCGTCAGATATACACACCTTC
CAWSSSDIHTF
>TRBV29-1|-|TRBJ2-5|TRBD1
TGCAGCGTATCGGGACAGGAAGGGGTAGAGACCCAGTACTTC
CSVSGQEGVETQYF
>TRBV29-1|-|TRBJ1-2|-
TGCAGCGTTGAAGTTAACTATGGCTACACCTTC
CSVEVNYGYTF
>TRBV2|-|TRBJ1-2|-
TGTGCCAGCTCCTTTCAATTGGGACCGGGAGTCATCGGCTACACCTTC
CASSFQLGPGVIGYTF
>TRBV19|-|TRBJ1-4|-
TGTGCCAGTAGTGACAGGACCTCTAATGAAAAACTGTTTTTT
CASSDRTSNEKLFF
>TRBV6-2/TRBV6-3|-|TRBJ1-5|-
TGTGCCAGCAGTTCCGCAGATCAGCCCCAGCATTTT
CASSSADQPQHF
>TRBV6-4|-|TRBJ2-3|-
TGTGCCAGCAGTGACTCGGGCAGCACAGATACGCAGTATTTT
CASSDSGSTDTQYF
>TRBV23-1|-|TRBJ2-2|TRBD2
TGCGCCAGCAGTCAATCAGGGCTAGCGGTCCCCGCGAACACCGGGGAGCTGTTTTTT
CASSQSGLAVPANTGELFF
>TRBV4-2|-|TRBJ2-3|TRBD2
TGTGCCAGCAGCCAAGATTCGGCGGGAGGGCCAGATACGCAGTATTTT
CASSQDSAGGPDTQYF
>TRBV4-2|once|TRBJ1-3|-
TGTGCCAGCAGCGAAGAAGGGGCTTTCTCTGGAAACACCATATATTTT
CASSEEGAFSGNTIYF
>TRBV30|-|TRBJ2-7|-
TGTGCCTGGAGCCTGCTTTCTTTCCGCGAGCAGTACTTC
CAWSLLSFREQYF
>TRBV18|-|TRBJ2-1|TRBD2
TGTGCCAGCTCACCGTCAATGGGACTAGCGGGCCAAGTCTCCTACAATGAGCAGTTCTTC
CASSPSMGLAGQVSYNEQFF
>TRBV19|once|TRBJ1-5|TRBD1
TGTGCCTCTGGGGGGACAGCGATTGATCCGCCCCAGCATTTT
CASGGTAIDPPQHF
>TRBV28|-|TRBJ1-2|TRBD1
TGTGCCAGCAGTTTCCCTGCCCGGACAGGGGATTATGGCTACACCTTC
CASSFPARTGDYGYTF
>TRBV19|-|TRBJ2-7|-
TGTGCCACCCGGGACGGAGAGCTGGGGTACGAGCAGTACTTC
CATRDGELGYEQYF
>TRBV5-1|-|TRBJ2-7|TRBD2
TGCGCCAGCAGCTCGTGGACTAGCGGCTACGAGCAGTACTTC
CASSSWTSGYEQYF
>TRBV6-5|-|TRBJ1-1|-
TGTGCCAGCAGGGGCGGGAGCTCTGAAGCTTTCTTT
CASRGGSSEAFF
>TRBV9|-|TRBJ2-6|TRBD1
TGTGCCAGCAGCGCGACAGGGCTAAGCTCTGGGGCCAACGTCCTGACTTTC
CASSATGLSSGANVLTF
>TRBV28|once|TRBJ1-2|TRBD1
TGTGCCAGCAGTTGGACAGGGCCCAGCGGCTACACCTTC
CASSWTGPSGYTF
>TRBV2|once|TRBJ2-4|-
TGTGCCAGCCGATGGAGTGAAAGCATTCAGTACTTC
CASRWSESIQYF
>TRBV9|-|TRBJ1-2|TRBD1
TGTGCCAGCAGCGCTATGACAGGGAACAGGCGCTACACCTTC
CASSAMTGNRRYTF
>TRBV5-1|-|TRBJ1-1|-
TGCGCCAGCAAGTCCTACACTGAAGCTTTCTTT
CASKSYTEAFF
>TRBV28|once|TRBJ1-3|-
TGTGCCAGCAGTTCTTCAGGGTTCTCTGGAAACACCATATATTTT
CASSSSGFSGNTIYF
>TRBV15|-|TRBJ2-1|TRBD1
TGTGCCACCAGCAGAAGCAGGGGGTTCGCCTACAATGAGCAGTTCTTC
CATSRSRGFAYNEQFF
>TRBV5-4|-|TRBJ2-5|-
TGTGCCAGCAGCTTTACAGGCGAAGAGACCCAGTACTTC
CASSFTGEETQYF